This T cell receptor (beta chain) was sequenced during a study of multiple sclerosis patients with progressive multifocal leukoencephalopathy. From germline, CDR1 is PRHDT and CDR2 FYEKMQ (reference sequence). CDR3 length: 11 amino acids. Trimming removed 4 bases at V and 4 bases at J, with 4 bases between. This table comes from immunoSEQ multiplex PCR, and its TCRdb copy is limited to in-frame clones, with some not included. The repertoire holds tens of thousands of clones, about 85% seen once, with roughly an eighth in the top ten. Time point of the sample: time of PML onset. The rearrangement uses TRBV13 and TRBJ2-5; no firm D call. This receptor was identified in a woman in her 30s with progressive multifocal leukoencephalopathy. The sequencing used PBMCs, collected from a patient treated with natalizumab. The CDR3, as DNA: TGTGCCAGCAGCTCCCGAGAGACCCAGTACTTC. This encodes CASSSRETQYF. Supplemented by reference TRBV13 and TRBJ2-5, the full variable domain reads AAGVIQSPRHLIKEKRETATLKCYPIPRHDTVYWYQQGPGQDPQFLISFYEKMQSDKGSIPDRFSAQQFSDYHSELNMSSLELGDSALYFCASSSRETQYFGPGTRLLVL.